The clone carrying this TCR beta chain was recorded at least ten times. Antigen specificity is unknown. The library came from three nested PCR rounds adapted from ARM-PCR protocols. One entry per CDR3 protein, called by TCRdb with MiXCR from the multiplex PCR reads. The table has approximately 47,000 distinct CDR3 sequences, roughly 67% seen once. This record comes from a study of tumor and adjacent non-tumor tissue in lung cancer. Study-level information: Aged 31 to 76 years, patients included roughly ten men and a few women with stage I to III disease. Study results and limitations: Shorter survival was associated with higher TCR diversity in tumors. Tumor tissue had significantly higher TCR diversity than normal lung. Top 100 clones took a larger repertoire share in normal lung.

The CDR3 length is 15 residues. Trimming pared 7 bases from V and 0 bases from J, leaving 15 bases between. CDR1 MDHEN and CDR2 SYDVKM come from the germline V gene. This sample's RNA came from whole unsorted tissue. Distant lung tissue was collected more than 3 cm away from the tumor edge. This TCR came from an older woman with non-small cell lung cancer. The specimen sequenced was distant non-tumor lung tissue. The chain employs TRBV28 and TRBJ1-1, with D possibly being TRBD1 (6 bases). The CDR3 DNA reads TGTGCCAGCATCCCGTGGGACACCATGAACACTGAAGCTTTCTTT. Protein: CASIPWDTMNTEAFF.